The 23 T cell receptor beta chains presented below share a single source sample, sequenced in a study of CD8 T cells in ankylosing spondylitis. A single record per CDR3 protein comes from TCRdb applying MiXCR to the 5' RACE reads. This table has 150,000 to 200,000 distinct CDR3 sequences, roughly 12% appearing once. Specimen: blood, either unsorted or a sorted T cell fraction (not recorded which). These receptors were collected from a male donor with ankylosing spondylitis or in good health (not recorded which).

This clonotype has a count of ten or more. The V gene is TRBV6-1, the J gene TRBJ1-5; possible D gene TRBD1, 5 bases. CDR3 length: 16 amino acids. V was shortened by 7 bases and J by 4 bases, with 20 bases between the two germline ends. Germline V gene lookup returns CDR1 MNHNS and CDR2 SASEGT. CDR3 nucleotide sequence: TGTGCCAGCACCCAGACAGTTACTTCCCCGAATCAGCCCCAGCATTTT. It specifies CASTQTVTSPNQPQHF.

This clonotype was seen more than once but under ten times. This chain's CDR3 is CASGLSTSGRGFF. CDR3 DNA: TGTGCTAGTGGTTTATCGACTAGCGGGAGAGGGTTCTTC. J is TRBJ2-1 and V is TRBV12-5; 12 bases fit TRBD2. CDR1 LGHNT and CDR2 FRNRAP come from the germline V gene. V lost 3 bases and J lost 15; bases outside the gene matches: 6. The CDR3 sequence is 13 residues long. The full variable domain, its missing parts supplied by reference TRBV12-5 and TRBJ2-1, is DARVTQTPRHKVTEMGQEVTMRCQPILGHNTVFWYRQTMMQGLELLAYFRNRAPLDDSGMPKDRFSAEMPDATLATLKIQPSEPRDSAVYFCASGLSTSGRGFFGPGTRLTVL.

This clonotype was counted at least ten times. The genes are TRBV20-1 and TRBJ2-2; D uncertain. The CDR3 loop spans 14 amino acids. With 6 bases removed from V and 0 bases from J, the gap between germline ends came to 11 bases. Germline assignment: CDR1 DFQATT and CDR2 SNEGSKA (reference sequence). CDR3 DNA sequence: TGCAGTGCCCTTAGAGGTCCGAACACCGGGGAGCTGTTTTTT. This gives the protein CSALRGPNTGELFF.

In its sample, this clonotype was seen many times. The chain recombines TRBV20-1 with TRBJ2-2; TRBD1 might be the D (7 bases). CDR3 size: 15 residues. The ends were cut back, 2 bases at V and 0 bases at J, with 10 bases in the middle. CDR1 and CDR2 from the germline V gene are DFQATT and SNEGSKA (reference sequence). CDR3: CSARTRGANTGELFF. In DNA, the CDR3 is TGCAGTGCTAGAACCAGGGGGGCGAACACCGGGGAGCTGTTTTTT.

This clonotype has a handful of counts. The rearrangement joins TRBV7-2 to TRBJ1-1, with unresolved D. Trimming stripped 5 bases from V and 3 bases from J, with 19 bases between. Germline V gene sequence: CDR1 SGHTA, CDR2 FQGNSA. The CDR3 extends over 16 amino acids. CDR3 loop: CASSLDRAPFHTEAFF. The CDR3 nucleotides are TGTGCCAGCAGCCTGGACCGAGCCCCCTTTCACACTGAAGCTTTCTTT.

The sample holds many counts of this clonotype. This rearrangement joins TRBV12-3 or TRBV12-4 to TRBJ2-1, with D unresolved. Trimming removed 6 bases at V and 6 bases at J, with 9 bases between. CDR3 size: 12 residues. For the CDR3, the DNA is TGTGCCAGCAGGGCATATCTCAATGAGCAGTTCTTC. Amino acid sequence: CASRAYLNEQFF.

This clonotype was detected only a few times. V and J are TRBV20-1 and TRBJ2-3; 12 positions match TRBD2. This CDR3 spans 16 amino acids. The V segment lost 0 bases and the J segment 1 base; nucleotides outside the gene matches: 2. Germline lookup yields CDR1 DFQATT and CDR2 SNEGSKA (reference sequence). The DNA of the CDR3 is TGCAGTGCTAGAGATCTAGCGGGAGGGGGCACAGATACGCAGTATTTT. Translation gives CSARDLAGGGTDTQYF.

The chain joins TRBV20-1 to TRBJ2-3; 9 nucleotides line up with TRBD2. Germline V CDR1 and CDR2: DFQATT, SNEGSKA (reference sequence). The CDR3 is 18 residues long. With V trimmed by 1 base and J by 4 bases, 15 bases remained unmatched. As DNA, the CDR3 is TGCAGTGCTAGAGCTCCCCGTCCCAGCTTAGCGGGAGCAGATACGCAGTATTTT. As protein: CSARAPRPSLAGADTQYF.

The genes are TRBV12-3 or TRBV12-4 and TRBJ1-5; a possible D gene is TRBD1 (6 bases). The CDR3 has 13 residues. V lost 8 bases, J lost 0 bases, and 8 bases lay in between. The CDR3 coding sequence is TGTGCCAGCCAGGGGCCTAGCAATCAGCCCCAGCATTTT. It codes for CASQGPSNQPQHF.

The table lists this clonotype with a few counts. The V and J genes are TRBV5-1 and TRBJ2-1; 13 nucleotides line up with TRBD2. In germline, CDR1 is SGHRS, CDR2 YFSETQ. Trimming cost V 4 bases and J 5 bases; bases outside gene matches: 6. The CDR3 loop spans 16 amino acids. CDR3 in amino acids: CASSRTSGRGNNEQFF. DNA of the CDR3: TGCGCCAGCAGCAGGACTAGCGGGAGAGGAAACAATGAGCAGTTCTTC. Drawing the rest from reference TRBV5-1 and TRBJ2-1, the complete variable domain is KAGVTQTPRYLIKTRGQQVTLSCSPISGHRSVSWYQQTPGQGLQFLFEYFSETQRNKGNFPGRFSGRQFSNSRSEMNVSTLELGDSALYLCASSRTSGRGNNEQFFGPGTRLTVL.

This clonotype was counted a few times. Mismatch with germline at one junction end may stem from a read error. V is TRBV20-1 and J is TRBJ2-2; D possibly matches TRBD1 or TRBD2 (7 bases each). The CDR3 is 16 amino acids. The germline V gene has CDR1 DFQATT and CDR2 SNEGSKA (reference sequence). The DNA of the CDR3 is TGCTGTGCTAGATCCTCAGGGGGGGGCGGCACCGGGGAGCTGTTTTTT. This sequence encodes CCARSSGGGGTGELFF.

This clonotype came up a few times. This chain connects TRBV5-6 to TRBJ2-2, with 9 bases fitting TRBD2. Looked up from germline, CDR1 is SGHDT and CDR2 is YYEEEE. V lost 4 bases, J lost 1 base, and 8 bases stayed unmatched. The CDR3 contains 17 residues. This CDR3 is CASSRRASGVNTGELFF. The CDR3 DNA sequence: TGTGCCAGCAGCCGGAGGGCTAGCGGGGTGAACACCGGGGAGCTGTTTTTT.

This clonotype was counted at least ten times. CDR3 bases: TGTGCCAGCGTCCGGGACCGTTCATCCGGGGAGCTGTTTTTT. The encoded protein is CASVRDRSSGELFF. The rearrangement uses TRBV12-3 or TRBV12-4 and TRBJ2-2; D could derive from TRBD1 or TRBD2 (5 bases each). CDR3 length: 14 amino acids. V lost 8 bases and J lost 6, with 16 bases in between.

V is TRBV7-2 and J is TRBJ2-1, with no clear D. The CDR3 contains 14 residues. The germline V gene has CDR1 SGHTA and CDR2 FQGNSA. V was cut by 5 bases and J by 3 bases, with 11 bases left in between. The CDR3 nucleotides are TGTGCCAGCAGCCCCGCCCATAGCTACAATGAGCAGTTCTTC. Protein sequence: CASSPAHSYNEQFF.

In this sample, this clonotype turned up many times. The genes are TRBV4-3 and TRBJ2-1; TRBD2 matches at 12 bases. From germline, CDR1 is LGHNA and CDR2 YSLEER. J gave up 2 bases and V 4 bases, and 6 bases lay outside the gene matches. This CDR3 has 17 amino acids. CDR3 protein: CASSLASGGVTYNEQFF. CDR3 nucleotide sequence: TGCGCCAGCAGCCTTGCTAGCGGGGGGGTAACCTACAATGAGCAGTTCTTC.

This clonotype was detected many times. The V gene is TRBV5-1, the J gene TRBJ1-1; the D gene is possibly TRBD1 (5 bases). CDR3 length: 15 amino acids. V gave up 0 bases and J gave up 1 base, with 10 bases separating them. Germline assignment: CDR1 SGHRS and CDR2 YFSETQ. Here the CDR3 reads CASSLGLGGNTEAFF. The CDR3 nucleotides read TGCGCCAGCAGCTTGGGCCTTGGGGGGAACACTGAAGCTTTCTTT. Drawing the rest from reference TRBV5-1 and TRBJ1-1, the complete variable domain is KAGVTQTPRYLIKTRGQQVTLSCSPISGHRSVSWYQQTPGQGLQFLFEYFSETQRNKGNFPGRFSGRQFSNSRSEMNVSTLELGDSALYLCASSLGLGGNTEAFFGQGTRLTVV.

This clonotype showed up many times. This sequence joins TRBV7-9 and TRBJ2-1; possibly TRBD2 for D (5 bases). This CDR3 has 12 residues. The V gene's germline CDR1 is SEHNR and CDR2 FQNEAQ (reference sequence). V was cut by 5 bases and J by 7 bases, with 9 bases left in between. This chain's CDR3 is CASSEGRNEQFF. Written as DNA, the CDR3 is TGTGCCAGCAGCGAGGGCAGGAATGAGCAGTTCTTC.

This clonotype was seen many times. The chain carries TRBV28 and TRBJ2-3; tentative D call: TRBD1 (5 bases). The CDR3 runs 14 residues. Trimming stripped 8 bases from V and 1 base from J, with 13 bases between. Germline V gene lookup returns CDR1 MDHEN and CDR2 SYDVKM. The CDR3 nucleotides read TGTGCCAGCTCCCAGGGAATTGGCACAGATACGCAGTATTTT. Residues: CASSQGIGTDTQYF.

About this clonotype itself: A much larger clone lies one base from this, so it may be a read error. This chain links TRBV6-1 with TRBJ1-1; D not certain. Germline CDR1 and CDR2: MNHNS and SASEGT. The CDR3 is 14 amino acids. Trimming took off 7 bases at V and 1 base at J, with 13 bases between the two ends. Here the CDR3 reads CASTATVQNTEAFF. CDR3 bases: TGTGCCAGCACCGCGACGGTACAGAACACTGAAGCTTTCTTT.

The V call is TRBV27, the J call TRBJ2-7, with TRBD2 identical over 8 bases. The CDR3 has 15 amino acids. V was clipped by 5 bases and J by 3 bases; unmatched bases: 9. Germline assignment: CDR1 MNHEY and CDR2 SMNVEV (reference sequence). The CDR3 loop reads CASSHLRGAFYEQYF. The CDR3 DNA is TGTGCCAGCAGTCACTTGCGGGGGGCATTCTACGAGCAGTACTTC.

At least ten counts were recorded for this clonotype. V usage is TRBV9 and J usage is TRBJ2-7; TRBD2 is a possible D gene (5 bases). The CDR3 has 16 residues. With 0 bases removed from V and 5 bases from J, the gap between germline ends came to 18 bases. Germline-derived CDR1 and CDR2 are SGDLS and YYNGEE. The CDR3 coding sequence is TGTGCCAGCAGCGTAGAGGAGGTGACGGGATTGGACGAGCAGTACTTC. Protein: CASSVEEVTGLDEQYF.

The rearrangement uses TRBV29-1 and TRBJ2-1, with TRBD2 identical over 8 bases. There are 13 residues in the CDR3. Trimming removed 4 bases from V and 5 bases from J; junction bases left unmatched: 4. Germline loops: CDR1 SQVTM, CDR2 ANQGSEA. The CDR3 protein is CSVAGGTHNEQFF. The CDR3 DNA reads TGCAGCGTTGCGGGAGGGACCCACAATGAGCAGTTCTTC.

This clonotype was counted only a few times. The J gene is TRBJ2-7, the V gene TRBV6-1; 8 bases map to TRBD1. After removal of 7 bases from V and 0 bases from J, the junction contained 5 bases not matched to a gene. This CDR3 is built from 14 residues. Germline CDR1 reads MNHNS; CDR2 reads SASEGT. The CDR3 loop is CASTRTGSSYEQYF. The CDR3 region has the DNA TGTGCCAGCACCCGGACAGGGAGCTCCTACGAGCAGTACTTC.